The 27 T cell receptor beta chains below come from one sample, sequenced in a study of blood T cell repertoires in COVID-19. Only in-frame clones appear in the TCRdb table, and some are missing; sequencing was by immunoSEQ multiplex PCR. The table shows about 200,000 clones, with roughly nine tenths occurring only once. Sequences were obtained from peripheral blood. These receptors originate from a woman aged 70 to 79 with acute or convalescent COVID-19.

This clone was detected only once. The CDR3 region has the DNA TGCGCCAGCAGCCAAGCGGACAGGGCGGGATACAATGAGCAGTTCTTC. Amino acids: CASSQADRAGYNEQFF. The rearrangement joins TRBV4-1 to TRBJ2-1, with 8 bases lining up with TRBD1. Unmatched junction bases numbered 6, after V lost 1 base and J lost 4 bases. CDR3 length: 16 amino acids. Germline CDR1 is MGHRA and CDR2 is YSYEKL.

A few counts support this clone. The chain carries TRBV7-9 and TRBJ1-4; TRBD1 is a possible D gene (5 bases). From germline, CDR1 is SEHNR and CDR2 FQNEAQ (reference sequence). The CDR3 contains 14 residues. Trimming stripped 7 bases from V and 8 bases from J, with 17 bases between. The CDR3 DNA reads as TGTGCCAGCACCCTGGGGGGGTGGAGCGAAAAACTGTTTTTT. Its protein is CASTLGGWSEKLFF.

A few counts support this clone. The chain has TRBV19 and TRBJ2-3; 10 bases align to TRBD2. The CDR3 loop spans 16 amino acids. The germline V gene encodes CDR1 LNHDA and CDR2 SQIVND (reference sequence). The V gene end was trimmed by 7 bases and the J gene end by 0 bases; junction bases not matched to a gene: 7. The CDR3 nucleotides are TGTGCCAGTAATCAAGGACTAGCGGTTAGCACAGATACGCAGTATTTT. Encoded protein: CASNQGLAVSTDTQYF.

This clone is a singleton in its sample. This chain links TRBV5-1 with TRBJ1-3, with D maybe TRBD1 (5 bases). The CDR3 covers 14 residues. Trimming left V 1 base short and J 4 bases short, with 9 bases between. Germline CDR1 SGHRS, CDR2 YFSETQ. CDR3 sequence reads: CASSLSGGGNTIYF. The CDR3 nucleotides read TGCGCCAGCAGCTTGTCCGGGGGAGGAAACACCATATATTTT.

This chain connects TRBV3-1 (or the pseudogene TRBV3-2) to TRBJ2-2, with 9 bases lining up with TRBD1. The germline V gene has CDR1 LGHDT and CDR2 YNNKEL (reference sequence). Unmatched junction bases numbered 9, after V lost 10 bases and J lost 6 bases. The CDR3 sequence is 14 residues long. The CDR3 is CATRQGGTAGELFF. For the CDR3, the DNA is TGTGCCACCAGACAGGGGGGGACGGCCGGGGAGCTGTTTTTT.

This chain links TRBV4-1 with TRBJ1-4, with 8 bases identical to TRBD1. The germline CDR1 and CDR2 sequences are MGHRA and YSYEKL. The junction had 6 bases not matched to a gene; V was cut back by 4 bases and J by 8 bases. CDR3 length: 14 residues. The chain's CDR3 is CASSLRQGREKLFF. The DNA of the CDR3 is TGCGCCAGCAGCCTCCGACAGGGGAGGGAAAAACTGTTTTTT.

This chain connects TRBV12-3 or TRBV12-4 to TRBJ1-2; D is possibly TRBD1 (5 bases). The CDR3 has 13 residues. Trimming pared 8 bases from V and 0 bases from J, leaving 10 bases between. The CDR3 DNA sequence: TGTGCCAGCCGAGCAGGGACTAACTATGGCTACACCTTC. It specifies CASRAGTNYGYTF.

The chain employs TRBV7-3 and TRBJ2-1, with 9 positions matching TRBD2. Unmatched junction bases numbered 1, after V lost 5 bases and J lost 2 bases. The CDR3 runs 14 residues. Germline V CDR1 and CDR2: SGHTA, FQGTGA. The CDR3 reads CASSPSGAYNEQFF. Written as DNA, the CDR3 is TGTGCCAGCAGCCCTAGCGGGGCCTACAATGAGCAGTTCTTC.

The CDR3 protein is CASSPLQGNYGYTF. The CDR3 nucleotides read TGTGCCAGCAGCCCGTTACAGGGCAACTATGGCTACACCTTC. The rearrangement links TRBV3-1 (or the pseudogene TRBV3-2) to TRBJ1-2, with a tentative D call TRBD1 (6 bases). V was shortened by 4 bases and J by 2 bases, with 11 bases between the two germline ends. The germline CDR1 and CDR2 sequences are LGHDT and YNNKEL (reference sequence). The CDR3 covers 14 residues.

CDR3 nucleotides: TGCGCCAGCAGCTTGGCATGGGGACAGGTATTCACTGAAGCTTTCTTT. This sequence encodes CASSLAWGQVFTEAFF. V gene TRBV5-1 combines with J gene TRBJ1-1; 8 positions match TRBD1. This CDR3 comprises 16 residues. V was pared by 0 bases and J by 4 bases, with 8 bases of the junction left unmatched. Germline V gives CDR1 SGHRS, CDR2 YFSETQ.

CDR3 sequence: CASSPGGMNTEAFF. The CDR3 DNA sequence: TGTGCCAGCAGCCCAGGGGGCATGAACACTGAAGCTTTCTTT. This chain joins TRBV11-3 and TRBJ1-1, with 8 bases fitting TRBD1. Trimming at V came to 5 bases and at J to 0 bases, leaving 2 bases not matched to a gene. The germline CDR1 and CDR2 sequences are SGHNT and YENEEA. The CDR3 runs 14 residues.

This clone was picked up one time. The CDR3 DNA follows: TGTGCCAGCAGCCAAGGGCAGGGCAGGCAGATTTACGAGCAGTACTTC. Translating it yields CASSQGQGRQIYEQYF. The chain couples TRBV3-1 (or the pseudogene TRBV3-2) to TRBJ2-7, with a possible D match to TRBD1 (5 bases). V lost 1 base and J lost 4, with 17 bases in between. The CDR3 is 16 residues long. Germline V CDR1 and CDR2: LGHDT, YNNKEL (reference sequence).

The chain links TRBV12-3 or TRBV12-4 to TRBJ1-2, with D maybe TRBD1 (6 bases). V lost 6 bases, J lost 4 bases, and 9 bases lay in between. The CDR3 is 12 amino acids. The CDR3 spells CASRGQLYGYTF. CDR3 coding DNA: TGTGCCAGCAGAGGACAGCTCTATGGCTACACCTTC.

This clone turned up a few times. This chain uses TRBV18 with TRBJ1-6; weak D call: TRBD1 (5 bases). CDR3 length equals 15 residues. Germline CDR1 is KGHSH and CDR2 is LQKENI. Trimming shortened V by 3 bases and J by 10 bases, and 16 bases separated the two germline ends. CDR3 amino acids: CASSPSGHAGSPLHF. CDR3 nucleotides: TGTGCCAGCTCACCCTCAGGACATGCAGGATCACCCCTCCACTTT.

The CDR3: CASSEGANSPLHF. The CDR3 nucleotides are TGCGCCAGCAGCGAGGGGGCGAATTCACCCCTCCACTTT. V and J are TRBV5-1 and TRBJ1-6; 7 nucleotides agree with TRBD1. This CDR3 is built from 13 residues. The junction had 2 bases not matched to a gene; V was cut back by 4 bases and J by 7 bases. The V gene's germline CDR1 is SGHRS and CDR2 YFSETQ. The complete variable domain, with remaining parts taken from reference TRBV5-1 and TRBJ1-6, reads KAGVTQTPRYLIKTRGQQVTLSCSPISGHRSVSWYQQTPGQGLQFLFEYFSETQRNKGNFPGRFSGRQFSNSRSEMNVSTLELGDSALYLCASSEGANSPLHFGNGTRLTVT.

This chain joins TRBV15 and TRBJ2-7; a weak D match, TRBD2 (5 bases). V lost 0 bases and J lost 5, with 14 bases in between. In germline, CDR1 is LNHNV, CDR2 YYDKDF (reference sequence). The CDR3 has 15 residues. The CDR3 is CATSRDNLGEDEQYF. The CDR3 DNA follows: TGTGCCACCAGCAGAGACAACCTCGGGGAAGACGAGCAGTACTTC.

This clone was recorded only once. The gene calls are TRBV11-2 and TRBJ2-7, with TRBD1 matching over 10 bases. The CDR3 runs to 17 residues. Germline lookup yields CDR1 SGHAT and CDR2 FQNNGV. The V segment lost 1 base and the J segment 3 bases; nucleotides outside the gene matches: 9. The CDR3 region has the DNA TGTGCCAGCAGCTTAGGGACCGGGACAGGGGACTACTACGAGCAGTACTTC. Encoded protein: CASSLGTGTGDYYEQYF.

The chain joins TRBV11-2 to TRBJ1-2; D unresolved. The CDR3 is 16 residues long. V lost 0 bases and J lost 5, with 16 bases in between. Germline V gene data show CDR1 as SGHAT and CDR2 as FQNNGV. CDR3: CASSLDRWAGGYGYTF. The CDR3 DNA is TGTGCCAGCAGCTTAGATCGCTGGGCAGGAGGGTATGGCTACACCTTC.

The gene calls are TRBV27 and TRBJ2-3; TRBD2 matches at 8 bases. V was clipped by 6 bases and J by 1 base; unmatched bases: 0. Per germline, CDR1 MNHEY and CDR2 SMNVEV (reference sequence). This CDR3 region has 13 residues. CDR3 residues: CASRTSGTDTQYF. The CDR3 DNA follows: TGTGCCAGCAGGACTAGCGGCACAGATACGCAGTATTTT.

The V call is TRBV6-6, the J call TRBJ2-5; 16 nucleotides align to TRBD2. The germline gives CDR1 MNHNY, CDR2 SVGAGI (reference sequence). V lost 6 bases and J lost 7; bases outside the gene matches: 8. The CDR3 totals 16 residues. CDR3 residues: CASSPGLAGGFGTQYF. In DNA, the CDR3 is TGTGCCAGCAGCCCGGGACTAGCGGGAGGGTTTGGGACCCAGTACTTC.

The sample holds one count of this clone. The chain combines TRBV6-5 with TRBJ2-7, with 11 bases matching TRBD2. This CDR3 has 14 amino acids. V lost 6 bases to trimming and J lost 6 bases; unmatched junction nucleotides: 7. Germline V gene lookup returns CDR1 MNHEY and CDR2 SVGAGI. DNA for the CDR3: TGTGCCAGCAGCCCACTAGCGGGAGAAGGCGAGCAGTACTTC. It yields the protein CASSPLAGEGEQYF.

The table lists this clone with a count of one. This sequence joins TRBV7-9 and TRBJ1-5; unclear D gene. This CDR3 contains 14 residues. The V gene lost 4 bases and the J gene lost 3 bases, with 10 bases spanning the gap. Looked up from germline, CDR1 is SEHNR and CDR2 is FQNEAQ (reference sequence). This chain's CDR3 is CASSSRGSNQPQHF. CDR3 nucleotides: TGTGCCAGCAGCTCCCGGGGTTCCAATCAGCCCCAGCATTTT.

The chain joins TRBV6-5 to TRBJ2-5; 8 positions agree with TRBD1. The V gene end was trimmed by 4 bases and the J gene end by 5 bases; junction bases not matched to a gene: 12. The CDR3 loop spans 16 amino acids. Germline V gene sequence: CDR1 MNHEY, CDR2 SVGAGI. CDR3 sequence: CASSLNPGGVGETQYF. CDR3 sequence (DNA): TGTGCCAGCAGTTTAAATCCAGGGGGCGTTGGGGAGACCCAGTACTTC.

The chain employs TRBV13 and TRBJ1-2; no clear D gene. The CDR3 length is 15 residues. The V gene's germline CDR1 is PRHDT and CDR2 FYEKMQ (reference sequence). Trimming shortened V by 2 bases and J by 8 bases, and 18 bases separated the two germline ends. The CDR3 loop reads CASSLINGASGGYTF. The CDR3 nucleotides are TGTGCCAGCAGCTTAATCAACGGAGCATCTGGGGGCTACACCTTC.

The rearrangement links TRBV7-9 to TRBJ2-3, with TRBD2 matching 11 bases. The junction had 13 bases not matched to a gene; V was cut back by 3 bases and J by 5 bases. The germline V gene encodes CDR1 SEHNR and CDR2 FQNEAQ (reference sequence). CDR3 length equals 18 residues. CDR3 bases: TGTGCCAGCAGCTTCTTAACCCGTCCCGGGACTAGCGGAGATACGCAGTATTTT. Its protein product is CASSFLTRPGTSGDTQYF. Looking up the rest from reference TRBV7-9 and TRBJ2-3 gives the full variable domain: DTGVSQNPRHKITKRGQNVTFRCDPISEHNRLYWYRQTLGQGPEFLTYFQNEAQLEKSRLLSDRFSAERPKGSFSTLEIQRTEQGDSAMYLCASSFLTRPGTSGDTQYFGPGTRLTVL.

This chain connects TRBV19 to TRBJ1-5, with TRBD1 matching 7 bases. Trimming cost V 6 bases and J 0 bases; bases outside gene matches: 5. This CDR3 region has 15 residues. Germline loops: CDR1 LNHDA, CDR2 SQIVND (reference sequence). The CDR3 DNA follows: TGTGCCAGTAGAACCAAGGGGGCTAGCAATCAGCCCCAGCATTTT. Its protein product is CASRTKGASNQPQHF.

This rearrangement joins TRBV27 to TRBJ2-4, with 8 bases that match TRBD2. Trimming cost V 2 bases and J 7 bases; bases outside gene matches: 10. The CDR3 extends over 16 amino acids. Per germline, CDR1 MNHEY and CDR2 SMNVEV (reference sequence). For the CDR3, the DNA is TGTGCCAGCAGTTTACCGGGAGGGACTCCAAAGAACATTCAGTACTTC. Residues: CASSLPGGTPKNIQYF.